One and the same sample provided the 23 T cell receptor beta chains below, sequenced in a study of OX40 agonist ivuxolimab in advanced cancers. Libraries were prepared by immunoSEQ multiplex PCR; TCRdb keeps only in-frame clonotypes and omits some of them. The data hold some 50,000 clones, with around nine tenths observed a single time. The sample in question was CD4+ or CD8+ T cells sorted from blood, obtained in a trial of the OX40 agonist ivuxolimab. The source is an adult with an advanced solid tumor such as melanoma, head and neck, liver or kidney cancer.

V and J are TRBV27 and TRBJ2-3; 8 nucleotides align to TRBD2. The CDR3 loop spans 15 amino acids. Germline CDR1 MNHEY, CDR2 SMNVEV (reference sequence). With V trimmed by 5 bases and J by 5 bases, 9 bases remained unmatched. CDR3 nucleotide sequence: TGTGCCAGCAGTCCCCTGACGGGAGGGGAAGATACGCAGTATTTT. Amino acids: CASSPLTGGEDTQYF.

This chain links TRBV5-6 with TRBJ2-5; D perhaps matches TRBD2 (6 bases). From germline, CDR1 is SGHDT and CDR2 YYEEEE. CDR3 length: 14 residues. The ends were cut back, 2 bases at V and 4 bases at J, with 12 bases in the middle. CDR3 in amino acids: CASSFRGIGETQYF. For the CDR3, the DNA is TGTGCCAGCAGCTTTCGGGGGATCGGAGAGACCCAGTACTTC. The whole variable domain, remainder taken from reference TRBV5-6 and TRBJ2-5, is DAGVTQSPTHLIKTRGQQVTLRCSPKSGHDTVSWYQQALGQGPQFIFQYYEEEERQRGNFPDRFSGHQFPNYSSELNVNALLLGDSALYLCASSFRGIGETQYFGPGTRLLVL.

The chain links TRBV7-9 to TRBJ2-5, with 8 nucleotides matching TRBD2. The J call is uncertain, as TRBJ2-7 better fits the DNA end. This CDR3 is 18 amino acids long. Germline V gene lookup returns CDR1 SEHNR and CDR2 FQNEAQ (reference sequence). CDR3 DNA: TGTGCCAGCAGCCCGGGACGGCGGACTAGCACTAGCTCCTACGAGCAGTACTTC. Translating gives CASSPGRRTSTSSYEQYF.

J is TRBJ2-7 and V is TRBV2, with D uncertain. V lost 4 bases and J lost 7, with 20 bases in between. In germline, CDR1 is SNHLY, CDR2 FYNNEI. The CDR3 has 15 amino acids. The CDR3 DNA reads TGTGCCAGCAGTGTACGCCAGGTACTAATTTTGGAGCAGTACTTC. It translates to CASSVRQVLILEQYF.

The V call is TRBV5-1, the J call TRBJ2-2; 7 bases match TRBD1. From germline, CDR1 is SGHRS and CDR2 YFSETQ. V lost 3 bases to trimming and J lost 9 bases; unmatched junction nucleotides: 2. The CDR3 has 12 residues. This CDR3 is CASSSTGRELFF. CDR3 in DNA: TGCGCCAGCAGCTCGACAGGGAGGGAGCTGTTTTTT.

The chain uses TRBV10-2 and TRBJ2-3; maybe TRBD2 (7 bases). Deletions cut 3 bases from V and 2 bases from J, with 15 bases between. The length of the CDR3 is 16 residues. CDR1 and CDR2 (germline): WSHSY, SAAADI. CDR3 protein: CASSDGGAGNTDTQYF. DNA for the CDR3: TGCGCCAGCAGTGATGGGGGGGCGGGCAACACAGATACGCAGTATTTT.

This clone was seen just once. This chain connects TRBV2 to TRBJ1-5; 12 bases agree with TRBD1. The CDR3 runs 15 residues. Trimming cost V 6 bases and J 7 bases; bases outside gene matches: 7. Germline V lookup: CDR1 SNHLY, CDR2 FYNNEI. The CDR3: CASRGTGGIRQPQHF. CDR3 DNA: TGTGCCAGCAGGGGGACAGGGGGCATCCGGCAGCCCCAGCATTTT.

This clone has just one count. The chain couples TRBV2 to TRBJ2-7; D possibly corresponds to TRBD1 (5 bases). V lost 7 bases, J lost 6 bases, and 16 bases lay in between. CDR3 length equals 13 residues. Germline V gene data show CDR1 as SNHLY and CDR2 as FYNNEI. The CDR3 bases are TGTGCCAGCAATGCAGGGTGGCCGGGCGAGCAGTACTTC. It translates to CASNAGWPGEQYF.

This chain links TRBV4-1 with TRBJ1-2; tentative D call: TRBD1 (6 bases). This CDR3 spans 17 amino acids. Germline values: CDR1 MGHRA, CDR2 YSYEKL. The V and J ends lost 0 bases and 5 bases respectively, with 19 bases between them. DNA of the CDR3: TGCGCCAGCAGCCAAGATCTCCAGGGGTCGAACCAATATGGCTACACCTTC. Protein: CASSQDLQGSNQYGYTF.

The chain joins TRBV5-1 to TRBJ2-5; D gene uncertain. The germline gives CDR1 SGHRS, CDR2 YFSETQ. The CDR3 extends over 14 amino acids. Trimming removed 2 bases at V and 3 bases at J, with 11 bases between. The CDR3 here is CASSLFRAKETQYF. The CDR3 bases are TGCGCCAGCAGCTTATTCAGAGCGAAAGAGACCCAGTACTTC.

V gene TRBV7-6 combines with J gene TRBJ2-2; no reliable D call. This CDR3 spans 15 amino acids. V lost 0 bases to trimming and J lost 4 bases, with 9 bases between them. Germline V gives CDR1 SGHVS, CDR2 FNYEAQ. The CDR3 nucleotides read TGTGCCAGCAGCTTAGCGGACGCCGGCACCGGGGAGCTGTTTTTT. It yields the protein CASSLADAGTGELFF.

This sequence joins TRBV6-5 and TRBJ2-5; D is possibly TRBD2 (5 bases). The CDR3 runs to 13 residues. Germline V gene lookup returns CDR1 MNHEY and CDR2 SVGAGI. V shed 4 bases and J shed 11 bases, with 17 bases lying between them. The chain's CDR3 is CASSLISAGEQYF. CDR3 nucleotides: TGTGCCAGCAGTTTAATATCCGCGGGTGAGCAGTACTTC.

The J gene is TRBJ2-2, the V gene TRBV30, with 8 bases that match TRBD1. J gave up 5 bases and V 0 bases, and 5 bases lay outside the gene matches. This CDR3 is built from 15 residues. From germline, CDR1 is GTSNPN and CDR2 SVGIG (reference sequence). This chain's CDR3 is CAWSVTTGGTGELFF. The CDR3 nucleotides read TGTGCCTGGAGTGTAACCACAGGGGGGACCGGGGAGCTGTTTTTT.

This clone was detected once. The chain employs TRBV7-6 and TRBJ1-5; TRBD1 matches 8 bases. CDR1 is SGHVS, CDR2 FNYEAQ, per germline. This CDR3 is built from 17 residues. V lost 1 base to trimming and J lost 7 bases; unmatched junction nucleotides: 12. This chain's CDR3 is CASSLGAGGRGEQPQHF. The CDR3 bases are TGTGCCAGCAGCTTAGGGGCAGGGGGCCGGGGCGAACAGCCCCAGCATTTT. Filled out from reference TRBV7-6 and TRBJ1-5, the complete variable domain reads GAGVSQSPRYKVTKRGQDVALRCDPISGHVSLYWYRQALGQGPEFLTYFNYEAQQDKSGLPNDRFSAERPEGSISTLTIQRTEQRDSAMYRCASSLGAGGRGEQPQHFGDGTRLSIL.

The rearrangement joins TRBV5-1 to TRBJ1-2, with no clear D. From germline, CDR1 is SGHRS and CDR2 YFSETQ. The CDR3 is 17 amino acids. The V and J ends lost 5 bases and 2 bases respectively, with 22 bases between them. The CDR3 DNA reads TGCGCCAGCAGTTCAGAGCCTTCATACAGACTAAACTATGGCTACACCTTC. This encodes CASSSEPSYRLNYGYTF.

The chain carries TRBV10-3 and TRBJ2-7; tentatively, D is TRBD1 (5 bases). Germline CDR1 ENHRY, CDR2 SYGVKD. Between the trimmed V and J ends, which lost 2 bases and 2 bases, there was a span of 13 bases. This CDR3 comprises 15 residues. Here the CDR3 reads CAISEVWGRAYEQYF. The CDR3 nucleotides read TGTGCCATCAGTGAGGTTTGGGGCAGGGCCTACGAGCAGTACTTC.

V usage is TRBV7-3 and J usage is TRBJ2-1, with 7 bases identical to TRBD1. CDR3 length: 15 residues. CDR1 is SGHTA, CDR2 FQGTGA, per germline. V was pared by 4 bases and J by 4 bases, with 7 bases of the junction left unmatched. CDR3: CASSYAGTDYNEQFF. The CDR3 DNA follows: TGTGCCAGCAGCTACGCCGGGACAGATTACAATGAGCAGTTCTTC.

This rearrangement joins TRBV11-3 to TRBJ2-7; no firm D call. Germline V gives CDR1 SGHNT, CDR2 YENEEA. The length of the CDR3 is 14 residues. The V end was cut by 1 base, the J end by 6 bases, with 13 bases between. CDR3 loop: CASSLVVGHSEQYF. CDR3 bases: TGTGCCAGCAGCTTAGTCGTGGGTCACAGCGAGCAGTACTTC.

The chain has TRBV6-6 and TRBJ2-4; no clear D. Trimming shortened V by 0 bases and J by 1 base, and 10 bases separated the two germline ends. This CDR3 comprises 16 residues. CDR1 and CDR2 from the germline V gene are MNHNY and SVGAGI (reference sequence). The CDR3 bases are TGTGCCAGCAGTTACTCGTGGTTGGAGGCCAAAAACATTCAGTACTTC. Translation: CASSYSWLEAKNIQYF.

This chain connects TRBV7-3 to TRBJ2-1; D tentatively reads TRBD1 or TRBD2 (5 bases each). Germline V gene lookup returns CDR1 SGHTA and CDR2 FQGTGA. The CDR3 is 19 amino acids. Trimming shortened V by 4 bases and J by 6 bases, and 28 bases separated the two germline ends. The DNA of the CDR3 is TGTGCCAGCAGCTCCCCGCCTCCGGGGCGGTCACCTACTTTCAATGAGCAGTTCTTC. The encoded protein is CASSSPPPGRSPTFNEQFF.

The chain uses TRBV19 and TRBJ2-3; D might be TRBD2 (7 bases). The CDR3 sequence is 15 residues long. Germline V gene data show CDR1 as LNHDA and CDR2 as SQIVND (reference sequence). With 4 bases removed from V and 3 bases from J, the gap between germline ends came to 14 bases. The DNA for the CDR3 is TGTGCCAGTAGTACTCGGGGGGCGATTACAGATACGCAGTATTTT. This codes for CASSTRGAITDTQYF.

This clone was seen just once. The genes are TRBV6-1 and TRBJ2-4; the match to TRBD2 covers 8 bases. The V segment lost 4 bases and the J segment 0 bases; nucleotides outside the gene matches: 8. Germline-derived CDR1 and CDR2 are MNHNS and SASEGT. The CDR3 has 17 amino acids. DNA of the CDR3: TGTGCCAGCAGTGCCCGACGGGGGGGCATAGCCAAAAACATTCAGTACTTC. Protein product: CASSARRGGIAKNIQYF.

This chain uses TRBV18 with TRBJ2-2; 7 bases fit TRBD1. The junction had 5 bases not matched to a gene; V was cut back by 2 bases and J by 5 bases. The CDR3 totals 15 residues. The germline gives CDR1 KGHSH, CDR2 LQKENI. The CDR3 loop is CASSPDRAGTGELFF. The DNA for the CDR3 is TGTGCCAGCTCACCAGACAGGGCCGGTACCGGGGAGCTGTTTTTT.